This TCR beta chain appears in the sequencing data of a study of T cells in Graves' hyperthyroidism and ophthalmopathy. Study findings and constraints: Blood also carried most thyroid clonotypes expanded above 0.001. Researchers report that a 13 V-J model separated ophthalmopathy from stable hyperthyroidism.

No progression to ophthalmopathy during 18 months of follow-up defined stable disease. Germline V gene lookup returns CDR1 LNHNV and CDR2 YYDKDF (reference sequence). Losses at the gene ends were 10 bases for V and 5 bases for J; bases not matched to a gene: 8. This CDR3 is built from 14 residues. Amplified TCR beta CDR3 regions came from RNA transcripts. Primed by the HTBI set, a first-round RT-PCR was run on the TCR CDR3. TCRdb reprocessed the multiplex PCR reads with MiXCR, giving one entry per CDR3 protein. The sample contains about 610,000 distinct CDR3 sequences, 40% to 55% of which appear only once. In its sample, this clonotype was seen a few times. Its antigen is unidentified.

The TCR was taken from a woman younger than 30 with Graves' hyperthyroidism. The chain joins TRBV15 to TRBJ1-2; TRBD1 aligns across 12 bases. Sample: peripheral blood or thyroid tissue (not recorded which). CDR3 sequence (DNA): TGTGCCAGCAGGGGGACAGGGGGCGGATATGGCTACACCTTC. It codes for CASRGTGGGYGYTF.